The sample holds one count of the clone carrying this T cell receptor (beta chain). This entry is derived from a study of T cell responses to AZD1222 COVID-19 vaccine. Assay: immunoSEQ multiplex PCR; the TCRdb copy retains only in-frame clones and omits some. The sample contains some 55,000 clones, about 85% of which appear only once. The sample consisted of peripheral blood, taken on day 0 of AZD1222 vaccination. The sequence derives from an adult in good health.

CDR3 protein: CASSAGQLNTEAFF. The CDR3 region has the DNA TGTGCCAGCAGCGCCGGACAGCTGAACACTGAAGCTTTCTTT. The chain links TRBV9 to TRBJ1-1; D might be TRBD1 (6 bases). V lost 3 bases and J lost 0, with 9 bases in between. The CDR3 length is 14 residues. The germline V gene has CDR1 SGDLS and CDR2 YYNGEE.